These 8 T cell receptor beta chains came from one sample sequenced in a study of beta chain features in type 1 diabetes. Reverse transcription of all isolated RNA meant that expressed TCRB transcripts were sequenced. The protocol was immunoSEQ multiplex PCR, while the TCRdb copy is restricted to in-frame clones and leaves out a portion. The table includes approximately 37,000 clones, 64% detected once. The sample comprised Tregs from blood. These receptor sequences come from a young woman in good health.

The chain recombines TRBV7-9 with TRBJ2-1; D uncertain. V lost 5 bases to trimming and J lost 1 base, with 15 bases between them. This CDR3 comprises 16 residues. Germline V CDR1 and CDR2: SEHNR, FQNEAQ (reference sequence). CDR3 residues: CASSPDGARSYNEQFF. DNA of the CDR3: TGTGCCAGCAGCCCCGATGGCGCTAGATCCTACAATGAGCAGTTCTTC. The full variable domain, rest sourced from reference TRBV7-9 and TRBJ2-1, is DTGVSQNPRHKITKRGQNVTFRCDPISEHNRLYWYRQTLGQGPEFLTYFQNEAQLEKSRLLSDRFSAERPKGSFSTLEIQRTEQGDSAMYLCASSPDGARSYNEQFFGPGTRLTVL.

The rearrangement links TRBV29-1 to TRBJ1-1, with D possibly matching TRBD1 (6 bases). The CDR3 runs to 12 residues. Trimming stripped 6 bases from V and 1 base from J, with 9 bases between. Germline-derived CDR1 and CDR2 are SQVTM and ANQGSEA. CDR3 nucleotide sequence: TGCAGCGTAGCGACAGGGAACACTGAAGCTTTCTTT. Its protein is CSVATGNTEAFF.

This chain uses TRBV7-2 with TRBJ2-7, with 7 bases lining up with TRBD1. Germline CDR1 is SGHTA and CDR2 is FQGNSA. The CDR3 consists of 14 residues. The trim removed 5 bases at V and 4 bases at J, leaving 8 bases unmatched. CDR3: CASSHTGEGYEQYF. The CDR3 nucleotides read TGTGCCAGCAGCCATACAGGGGAAGGGTACGAGCAGTACTTC.

The chain is built from TRBV7-2 and TRBJ2-7, with 8 bases that match TRBD2. This CDR3 comprises 16 residues. The germline V gene encodes CDR1 SGHTA and CDR2 FQGNSA. The trim removed 5 bases at V and 7 bases at J, leaving 16 bases unmatched. CDR3 bases: TGTGCCAGCAGCCGCTCCCCCATAGCGGGAACCGAGGAGCAGTACTTC. This sequence encodes CASSRSPIAGTEEQYF.

The chain employs TRBV7-2 and TRBJ2-5; perhaps TRBD1 as D (5 bases). This CDR3 contains 14 residues. The V gene's germline CDR1 is SGHTA and CDR2 FQGNSA. V gave up 4 bases and J gave up 1 base, with 10 bases separating them. The CDR3 sequence: CASSSRVSQETQYF. CDR3 coding DNA: TGTGCCAGCAGCTCCAGGGTTTCCCAAGAGACCCAGTACTTC. The full variable domain, in which reference TRBV7-2 and TRBJ2-5 provide the parts outside the CDR3, is GAGVSQSPSNKVTEKGKDVELRCDPISGHTALYWYRQSLGQGLEFLIYFQGNSAPDKSGLPSDRFSAERTGGSVSTLTIQRTQQEDSAVYLCASSSRVSQETQYFGPGTRLLVL.

The chain employs TRBV7-8 and TRBJ2-7, with D perhaps matching TRBD1 (6 bases). Trimming pared 3 bases from V and 3 bases from J, leaving 15 bases between. Germline V CDR1 and CDR2: SGHVS, FQNEAQ. The CDR3 extends over 15 amino acids. This CDR3 reads CASSFIQGTSYEQYF. CDR3 coding DNA: TGTGCCAGCAGCTTCATTCAGGGGACGAGCTACGAGCAGTACTTC. The entire variable domain, with the rest obtained from reference TRBV7-8 and TRBJ2-7, is as follows: GAGVSQSPRYKVAKRGQDVALRCDPISGHVSLFWYQQALGQGPEFLTYFQNEAQLDKSGLPSDRFFAERPEGSVSTLKIQRTQQEDSAVYLCASSFIQGTSYEQYFGPGTRLTVT.

This clone was counted only a few times. This sequence joins TRBV4-1 and TRBJ2-4, with 8 positions matching TRBD2. V gave up 1 base and J gave up 7 bases; unmatched junction bases: 6. Germline loops: CDR1 MGHRA, CDR2 YSYEKL. This CDR3 is 15 amino acids long. Here the CDR3 reads CASSQVQAGVNIQYF. CDR3 nucleotides: TGCGCCAGCAGCCAAGTGCAAGCGGGAGTGAACATTCAGTACTTC.

The rearrangement uses TRBV23-1 and TRBJ2-5; possible D gene TRBD1, 7 bases. The J call may be faulty, since TRBJ2-7 better matches the DNA end. TRBV23-1 falls under the ORF class, with uncertain function. This CDR3 contains 23 residues. The CDR3 spells CASSQSNPLGDWTGGVSSYEQYF. The DNA of the CDR3 is TGCGCCAGCAGTCAATCAAACCCCCTTGGGGATTGGACAGGAGGGGTGAGCTCCTACGAGCAGTACTTC.